These 8 T cell receptor beta chains were sequenced from one sample in a study of shared clonotypes between healthy human individuals. Only in-frame clones appear in the TCRdb table, and some are missing; sequencing was by immunoSEQ multiplex PCR. Of hundreds of thousands of clones in the sample, roughly 72% were seen once. The sequenced material came from memory CD4+ T cells sorted from blood. Subset given: CD45RA-negative fraction. These receptors were obtained from a woman aged 30 to 39 in good health.

This clone was observed a single time. J is TRBJ1-3 and V is TRBV9; 7 bases map to TRBD1. V shed 1 base and J 1 base; nucleotides not matched to a gene: 8. Germline-derived CDR1 and CDR2 are SGDLS and YYNGEE. CDR3 size: 17 residues. As DNA, the CDR3 is TGTGCCAGCAGCGTACTAGGACAGGCCGGATCTGGAAACACCATATATTTT. This sequence encodes CASSVLGQAGSGNTIYF.

V and J are TRBV28 and TRBJ2-7; 7 nucleotides match TRBD1. Germline CDR1 reads MDHEN; CDR2 reads SYDVKM. V lost 8 bases, J lost 1 base, and 8 bases stayed unmatched. The CDR3 spans 14 residues. The CDR3 here is CASGSQGSSYEQYF. The CDR3 nucleotides read TGTGCCAGCGGATCACAGGGGTCGTCCTACGAGCAGTACTTC. The whole variable domain, filled in from reference TRBV28 and TRBJ2-7, reads DVKVTQSSRYLVKRTGEKVFLECVQDMDHENMFWYRQDPGLGLRLIYFSYDVKMKEKGDIPEGYSVSREKKERFSLILESASTNQTSMYLCASGSQGSSYEQYFGPGTRLTVT.

The V and J genes are TRBV4-1 and TRBJ2-1, with 12 bases matching TRBD2. Germline loops: CDR1 MGHRA, CDR2 YSYEKL. The V segment lost 4 bases and the J segment 4 bases; nucleotides outside the gene matches: 5. The CDR3 has 16 residues. CDR3 region: CASSLPGTSGYNEQFF. In DNA, the CDR3 is TGCGCCAGCAGCCTTCCCGGGACTAGCGGGTACAATGAGCAGTTCTTC.

The chain joins TRBV5-1 to TRBJ2-1; no clear D gene. V was clipped by 0 bases and J by 8 bases, with 9 bases between them. CDR3 length: 13 residues. Germline lookup yields CDR1 SGHRS and CDR2 YFSETQ. CDR3 residues: CASSLAGVDEQFF. CDR3 nucleotides: TGCGCCAGCAGCTTGGCTGGGGTCGATGAGCAGTTCTTC.

V usage is TRBV5-1 and J usage is TRBJ2-7; the match to TRBD2 covers 15 bases. V shed 3 bases, J shed 6 bases, and the junction held 4 bases outside the gene matches. This CDR3 has 15 residues. CDR1 SGHRS and CDR2 YFSETQ come from the germline V gene. The CDR3, as DNA: TGCGCCAGCAGCTCTCCGGGACTAGCGGGAGGCGAGCAGTACTTC. Protein product: CASSSPGLAGGEQYF. The variable domain in full, completed from reference TRBV5-1 and TRBJ2-7, reads KAGVTQTPRYLIKTRGQQVTLSCSPISGHRSVSWYQQTPGQGLQFLFEYFSETQRNKGNFPGRFSGRQFSNSRSEMNVSTLELGDSALYLCASSSPGLAGGEQYFGPGTRLTVT.

The chain combines TRBV7-7 with TRBJ2-2; D ambiguous. The CDR3 has 13 residues. The V gene's germline CDR1 is SSHAT and CDR2 FNYEAQ (reference sequence). The V and J ends lost 6 bases and 6 bases respectively, with 11 bases between them. The CDR3 sequence: CASRQPGSGELFF. The CDR3 nucleotides are TGTGCCAGCAGACAGCCTGGGTCCGGGGAGCTGTTTTTT.

The CDR3 loop reads CASSLSWDRGEQFF. For the CDR3, the DNA is TGTGCCAGCAGTTTATCGTGGGACAGAGGCGAGCAGTTCTTC. The chain links TRBV27 to TRBJ2-1; TRBD1 agrees at 7 bases. Germline assignment: CDR1 MNHEY and CDR2 SMNVEV (reference sequence). The CDR3 extends over 14 amino acids. The J segment lost 10 bases and the V segment lost 0 bases, leaving 6 bases of the junction unmatched.

The chain combines TRBV6-5 with TRBJ2-7; D ambiguous. Between the trimmed V and J ends, which lost 5 bases and 0 bases, there was a span of 8 bases. Germline V lookup: CDR1 MNHEY, CDR2 SVGAGI. The CDR3 is 13 residues long. The DNA for the CDR3 is TGTGCCAGCAGTGTATTAAGCTCCTACGAGCAGTACTTC. Its translation: CASSVLSSYEQYF.